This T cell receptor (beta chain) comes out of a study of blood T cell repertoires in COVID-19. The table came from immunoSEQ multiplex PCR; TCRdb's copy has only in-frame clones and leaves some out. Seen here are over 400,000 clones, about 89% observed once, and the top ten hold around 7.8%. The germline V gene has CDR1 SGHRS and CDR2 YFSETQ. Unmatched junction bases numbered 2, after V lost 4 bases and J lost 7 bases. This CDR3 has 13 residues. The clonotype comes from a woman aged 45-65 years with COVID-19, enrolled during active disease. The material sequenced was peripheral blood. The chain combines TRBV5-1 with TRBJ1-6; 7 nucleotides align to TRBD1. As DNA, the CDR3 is TGCGCCAGCAGCCCGGACAGGAATTCACCCCTCCACTTT. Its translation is CASSPDRNSPLHF.